The T cell receptor (beta chain) under discussion was sequenced for a study of T-cell memory formation after mild COVID-19. Study background: The study found TCR clusters largely donor specific. Overall study results and limits: What remained unconfirmed was the SARS-CoV-2 specificity of second-wave clones peaking on day 37. Clones contracting day 15 to 85 were balanced CD4/CD8; later expanders leaned CD4+.

Employing constant-segment primers, 5'RACE generated TCR alpha and TCR beta cDNA libraries bearing sample barcodes and UMIs. TCRdb processed the 5' RACE reads anew with MiXCR; each CDR3 protein has one entry. The data hold around 310,000 distinct CDR3 sequences, with roughly an eighth observed a single time. The germline V gene has CDR1 SGHTA and CDR2 FQGTGA. CDR3 length: 15 amino acids. Trimming removed 4 bases from V and 1 base from J, with 12 bases in between. This clonotype has a handful of counts. Antigen specificity is unknown. The receptor's source is a man younger than 30 who had mild COVID-19 (a few samples of this study predate the infection). Cell type and time point are not known. The specimen was PBMCs or a T cell subset sorted from them (not recorded which). The V call is TRBV7-3, the J call TRBJ2-3; possibly TRBD1 or TRBD2 for D (6 bases each). The CDR3 here is CASSSSGAGTDTQYF. CDR3 nucleotides: TGTGCCAGCAGCTCCTCGGGGGCCGGCACAGATACGCAGTATTTT.